Many counts were recorded for the clone carrying this T cell receptor (beta chain). The length of the CDR3 is 17 residues. V dropped 3 bases and J dropped 1; count of bases not matched to a gene: 5. Germline V gene data show CDR1 as SGHRS and CDR2 as YFSETQ. Each CDR3 protein is one row after TCRdb ran MiXCR on the 5' RACE reads. The profile covers some 130,000 distinct CDR3 sequences, with approximately 9.2% appearing a single time and 7.3% taken by the ten largest. The sample belongs to a study of CD8 T cells in ankylosing spondylitis. Sequencing was performed on synovial fluid, either unsorted or a sorted T cell fraction (not recorded which). This sequence was found in a male donor with ankylosing spondylitis. The chain links TRBV5-1 to TRBJ2-2, with 11 nucleotides matching TRBD2. This chain's CDR3 is CASSWLTSGGNTGELFF. The CDR3 DNA is TGCGCCAGCAGCTGGCTAACTAGCGGGGGGAACACCGGGGAGCTGTTTTTT.